This T cell receptor (beta chain) is from a study of T cell responses to AZD1222 COVID-19 vaccine. Some clones are missing from TCRdb's copy, which holds only in-frame ones; the method was immunoSEQ multiplex PCR. The sample contains tens of thousands of clones, 78% of which appear only once. A note on this clone: Its antigen is undetermined.

CDR1 and CDR2 (germline): GTSNPN, SVGIG (reference sequence). The CDR3 extends over 16 amino acids. With V trimmed by 3 bases and J by 7 bases, 11 bases remained unmatched. Study-level findings and limits: Donors, mostly white British, included more females; clonal diversity was possibly underestimated.

The J gene is TRBJ1-4, the V gene TRBV30; 10 bases fit TRBD1. Specimen: peripheral blood, collected on day 0 of AZD1222 vaccination. The receptor was derived from an adult in good health. The CDR3 DNA reads as TGTGCCTGGAGACTGGGACAGGGGCGCGGGTCTGAAAAACTGTTTTTT. Translating gives CAWRLGQGRGSEKLFF.